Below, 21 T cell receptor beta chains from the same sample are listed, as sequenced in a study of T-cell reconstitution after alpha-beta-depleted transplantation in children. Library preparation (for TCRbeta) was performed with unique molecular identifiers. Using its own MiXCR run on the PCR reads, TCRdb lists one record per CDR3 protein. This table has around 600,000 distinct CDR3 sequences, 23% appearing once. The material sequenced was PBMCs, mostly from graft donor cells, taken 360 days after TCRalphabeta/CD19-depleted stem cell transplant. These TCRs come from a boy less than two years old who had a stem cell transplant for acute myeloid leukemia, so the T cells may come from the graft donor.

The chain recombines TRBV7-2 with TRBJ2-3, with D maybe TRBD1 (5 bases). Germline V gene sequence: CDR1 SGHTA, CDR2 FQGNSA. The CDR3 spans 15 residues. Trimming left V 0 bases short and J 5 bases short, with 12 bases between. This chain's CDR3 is CASSLAQGVVDTQYF. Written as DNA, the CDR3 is TGTGCCAGCAGCTTAGCCCAGGGTGTGGTAGATACGCAGTATTTT.

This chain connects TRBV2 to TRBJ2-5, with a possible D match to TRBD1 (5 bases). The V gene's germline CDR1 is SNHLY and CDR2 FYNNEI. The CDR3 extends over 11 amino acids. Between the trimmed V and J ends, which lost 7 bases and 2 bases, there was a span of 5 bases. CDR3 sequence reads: CASTGQETQYF. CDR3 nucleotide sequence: TGTGCCAGCACAGGGCAAGAGACCCAGTACTTC. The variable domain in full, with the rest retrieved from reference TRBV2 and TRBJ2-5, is EPEVTQTPSHQVTQMGQEVILRCVPISNHLYFYWYRQILGQKVEFLVSFYNNEISEKSEIFDDQFSVERPDGSNFTLKIRSTKLEDSAMYFCASTGQETQYFGPGTRLLVL.

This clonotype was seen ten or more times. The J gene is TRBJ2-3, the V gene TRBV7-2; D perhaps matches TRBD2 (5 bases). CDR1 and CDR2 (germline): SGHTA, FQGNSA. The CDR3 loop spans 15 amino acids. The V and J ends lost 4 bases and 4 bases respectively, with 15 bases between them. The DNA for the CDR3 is TGTGCCAGCAGCTCTCGACGCGGACTCCCAGATACGCAGTATTTT. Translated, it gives CASSSRRGLPDTQYF.

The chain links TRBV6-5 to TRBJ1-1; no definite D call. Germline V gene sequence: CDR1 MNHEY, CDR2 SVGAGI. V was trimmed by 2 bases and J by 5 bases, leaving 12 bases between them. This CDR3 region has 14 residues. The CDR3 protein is CASSYKRSETEAFF. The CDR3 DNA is TGTGCCAGCAGTTACAAACGGAGTGAGACTGAAGCTTTCTTT.

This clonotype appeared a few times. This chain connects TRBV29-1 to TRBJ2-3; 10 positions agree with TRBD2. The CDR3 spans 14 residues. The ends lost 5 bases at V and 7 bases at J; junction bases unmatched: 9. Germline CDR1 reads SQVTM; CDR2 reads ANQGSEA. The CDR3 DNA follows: TGCAGCGTTTGGTCGGGGACTAGCGAGAATACGCAGTATTTT. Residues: CSVWSGTSENTQYF.

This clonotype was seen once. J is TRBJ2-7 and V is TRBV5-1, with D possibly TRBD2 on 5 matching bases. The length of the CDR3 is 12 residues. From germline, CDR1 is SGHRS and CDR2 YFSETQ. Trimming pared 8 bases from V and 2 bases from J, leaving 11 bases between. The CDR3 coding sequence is TGCGCCAGGTCGGACGGGGCCTACGAGCAGTACGTC. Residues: CARSDGAYEQYV.

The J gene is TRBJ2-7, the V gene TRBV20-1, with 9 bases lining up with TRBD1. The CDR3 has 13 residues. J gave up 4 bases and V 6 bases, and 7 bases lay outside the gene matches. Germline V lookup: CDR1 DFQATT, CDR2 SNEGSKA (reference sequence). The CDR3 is CSATRDRAYEQYF. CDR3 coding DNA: TGCAGTGCGACCCGGGACAGGGCATACGAGCAGTACTTC.

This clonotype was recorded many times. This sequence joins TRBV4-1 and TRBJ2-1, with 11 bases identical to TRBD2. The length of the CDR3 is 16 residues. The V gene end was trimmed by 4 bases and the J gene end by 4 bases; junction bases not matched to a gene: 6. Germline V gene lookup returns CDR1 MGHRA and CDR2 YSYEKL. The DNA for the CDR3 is TGCGCCAGCAGCCTGAGGACTAGCGGGTTGTACAATGAGCAGTTCTTC. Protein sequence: CASSLRTSGLYNEQFF.

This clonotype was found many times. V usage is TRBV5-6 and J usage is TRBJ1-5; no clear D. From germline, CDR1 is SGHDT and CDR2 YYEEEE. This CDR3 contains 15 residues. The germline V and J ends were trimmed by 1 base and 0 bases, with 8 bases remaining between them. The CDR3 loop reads CASSLLGYSNQPQHF. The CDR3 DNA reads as TGTGCCAGCAGCTTGCTGGGGTATAGCAATCAGCCCCAGCATTTT.

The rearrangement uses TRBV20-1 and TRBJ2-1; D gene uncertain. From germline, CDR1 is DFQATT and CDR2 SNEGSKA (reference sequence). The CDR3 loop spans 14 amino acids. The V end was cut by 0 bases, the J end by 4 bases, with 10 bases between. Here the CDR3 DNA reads TGCAGTGCTAGAGAACTCAAAGATTACAATGAGCAGTTCTTC. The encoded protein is CSARELKDYNEQFF.

The CDR3 reads CSARDSATNAFF. The CDR3 DNA sequence: TGCAGTGCTAGAGATTCGGCTACTAACGCTTTCTTT. The chain joins TRBV20-1 to TRBJ1-1; D is uncertain. The CDR3 is 12 residues long. CDR1 and CDR2 from the germline V gene are DFQATT and SNEGSKA (reference sequence). V was shortened by 0 bases and J by 11 bases, with 13 bases between the two germline ends.

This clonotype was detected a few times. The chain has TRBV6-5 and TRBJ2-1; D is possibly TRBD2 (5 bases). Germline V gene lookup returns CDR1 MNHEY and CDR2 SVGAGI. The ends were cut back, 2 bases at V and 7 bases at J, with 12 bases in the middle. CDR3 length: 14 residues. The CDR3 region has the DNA TGTGCCAGCAGTTACCAAGTAGAGGGTAATGAGCAGTTCTTC. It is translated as CASSYQVEGNEQFF.

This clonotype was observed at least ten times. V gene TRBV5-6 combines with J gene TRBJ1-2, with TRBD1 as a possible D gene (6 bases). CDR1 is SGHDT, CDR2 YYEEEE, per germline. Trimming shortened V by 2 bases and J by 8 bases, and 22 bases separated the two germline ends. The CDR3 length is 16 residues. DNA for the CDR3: TGTGCCAGCAGCTTCGGGGGCCGTACCTCCCCGGGAGGCTACACCTTC. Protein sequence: CASSFGGRTSPGGYTF.

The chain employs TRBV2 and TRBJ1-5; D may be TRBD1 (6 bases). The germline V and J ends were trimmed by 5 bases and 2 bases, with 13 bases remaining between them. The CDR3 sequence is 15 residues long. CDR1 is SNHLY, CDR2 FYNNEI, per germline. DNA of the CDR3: TGTGCCAGCAGTCGTCAACCAGGGGGCAATCAGCCCCAGCATTTT. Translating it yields CASSRQPGGNQPQHF.

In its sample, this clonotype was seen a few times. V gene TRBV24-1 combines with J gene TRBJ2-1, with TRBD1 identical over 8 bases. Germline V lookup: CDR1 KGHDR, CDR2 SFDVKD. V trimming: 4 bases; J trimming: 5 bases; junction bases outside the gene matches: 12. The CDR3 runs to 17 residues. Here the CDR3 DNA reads TGTGCCACCAGTGAAGACAGGGGCCTGACTGTAAACAATGAGCAGTTCTTC. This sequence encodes CATSEDRGLTVNNEQFF.

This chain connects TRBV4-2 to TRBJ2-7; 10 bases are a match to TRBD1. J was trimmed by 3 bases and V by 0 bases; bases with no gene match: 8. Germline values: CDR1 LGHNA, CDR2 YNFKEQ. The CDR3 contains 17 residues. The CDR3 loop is CASSQDRARDRGYEQYF. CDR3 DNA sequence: TGTGCCAGCAGCCAAGATAGGGCCCGGGACAGGGGCTACGAGCAGTACTTC.

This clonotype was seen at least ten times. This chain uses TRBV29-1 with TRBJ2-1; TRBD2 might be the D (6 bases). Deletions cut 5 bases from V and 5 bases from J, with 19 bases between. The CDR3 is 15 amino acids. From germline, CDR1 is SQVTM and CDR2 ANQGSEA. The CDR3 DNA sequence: TGCAGCGTTACCCGGGAAGGGAGACTAGACAATGAGCAGTTCTTC. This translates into CSVTREGRLDNEQFF.

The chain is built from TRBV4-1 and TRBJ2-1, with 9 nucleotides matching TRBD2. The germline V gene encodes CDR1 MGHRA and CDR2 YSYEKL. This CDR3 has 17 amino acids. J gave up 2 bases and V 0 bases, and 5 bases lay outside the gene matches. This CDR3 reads CASSQDAGLAAYNEQFF. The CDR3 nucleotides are TGCGCCAGCAGCCAAGATGCGGGACTAGCTGCCTACAATGAGCAGTTCTTC.

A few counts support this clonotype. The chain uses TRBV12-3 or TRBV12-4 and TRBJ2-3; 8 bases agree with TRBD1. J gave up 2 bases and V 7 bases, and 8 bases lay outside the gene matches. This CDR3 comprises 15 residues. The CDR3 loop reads CASTKGQGLTDTQYF. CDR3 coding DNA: TGTGCCAGCACCAAAGGACAGGGCCTCACAGATACGCAGTATTTT.

This CDR3 reads CASSLQSRETQYF. CDR3 in DNA: TGCGCCAGCAGCTTGCAGTCTCGAGAGACCCAGTACTTC. The chain joins TRBV5-1 to TRBJ2-5; D is undetermined. Germline V gene data show CDR1 as SGHRS and CDR2 as YFSETQ. Deletions cut 1 base from V and 4 bases from J, with 8 bases between. The CDR3 runs to 13 residues.

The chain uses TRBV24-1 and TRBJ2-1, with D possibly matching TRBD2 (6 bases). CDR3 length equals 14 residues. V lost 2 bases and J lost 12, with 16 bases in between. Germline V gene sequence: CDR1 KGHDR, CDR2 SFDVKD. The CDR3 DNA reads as TGTGCCACCAGTGATTGGGACTTGCTTCCTGTGCAGTTCTTC. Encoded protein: CATSDWDLLPVQFF.